This T cell receptor beta chain appears in the sequencing data of a study of T cell repertoires in cytomegalovirus infection (dated by TCRdb to about 2019). Regarding the complete study: Recently identified HLA-C-restricted CMV epitopes, whose presentation resists viral immunomodulation, were targeted by peptide stimulations together with well-studied HLA-B-restricted epitopes. Donor HLA type was relevant to the analysis, because carriage of CMV infection together with the matching HLA type was indicated by public TCR beta signatures. Broad study findings and their caveats: The ex vivo response was dominated by HLA-C-restricted CMV-specific TCR beta clonotypes, and the single most frequent clonotype in two of eight donors was supplied by these HLA-C-restricted clonotypes. Cumulative frequency of public TCR beta family members discriminated carriers of CMV infection plus the relevant HLA type in this cohort and an independent 352-donor cohort.

This clonotype appeared many times. No antigen is known for it. Base qualities are not recorded, but no much larger clone differs from it by a single base. What this sample's treatment or condition label stands for: in vitro stimulation with specific CMV peptide epitopes to enrich CMV-specific T cells. From the cysteine through the phenylalanine, the CDR3 covers 13 amino acids. The only DNA kept is the CDR3, 39 bases in frame from the first base. The germline ends are 7 bases apart after V is trimmed by 2 bases and J by 4 bases. CDR1 and CDR2, looked up from the germline V gene, are MDHEN and SYDVKM. Instrument used: Illumina HiSeq 1500. TCRdb applied fastp at Q25 and MiXCR to the public reads, then kept only in-frame beta chains. Rows are unified per CDR3 protein, each entry keeping the most common DNA and genes. Within this sample are under 850,000 distinct CDR3 sequences, with roughly 36% of them counted one time only. Together, the top ten hold roughly 20% of the sample.

The sequence derives from a human donor in good health (CMV status not recorded). Some clones in this sample may be carry-over from other donors' samples. The sample was cultured PBMCs, taken from culture after CMV antigen stimulation. The sequence is built from TRBV28 and TRBJ2-3, with a weak D call of TRBD2 (5 bases match). CDR3 region: CASSLSGADTQYF. The bases are TGTGCCAGCAGTTTAAGCGGCGCAGATACGCAGTATTTT.